This T cell receptor (beta chain) stems from a study of shared clonotypes between healthy human individuals. This clone occurred many times. The CDR3 extends over 16 amino acids. Germline CDR1 reads SGHRS; CDR2 reads YFSETQ. Trimming removed 0 bases at V and 1 base at J, with 13 bases between. Authors' data handling: Quality scores were absent from the junction-only immunoSEQ sequences, so filtering differed. The protocol was immunoSEQ multiplex PCR, while the TCRdb copy is restricted to in-frame clones and leaves out a portion. The V and J calls and clone size were taken over from that table, and D and trimming were inferred from the DNA. Of about 1 million clones listed, 65% to 75% are singletons.

Sequences were obtained from memory CD4+ T cells sorted from blood. Subset indicated: CD45RA-negative fraction. V gene TRBV5-1 combines with J gene TRBJ1-2; D not certain. This clonotype originated in a young man in good health. The CDR3: CASSLAKGSNNYGYTF. In nucleotides, the CDR3 is TGCGCCAGCAGCTTGGCCAAGGGCAGCAATAACTATGGCTACACCTTC.